The text below deals with one T cell receptor beta chain. This clonotype was picked up many times. The antigen this receptor binds is unknown. One base away there is no much larger clone; base qualities are not given. Library preparation used 5' RACE. The instrument given in TCRdb is Illumina HiSeq 2500. A second PCR of roughly 7 to 11 cycles was performed with a sample-barcoded 5' primer and a J-beta primer mix. A template-switch 5' adaptor carrying 12 random nucleotides introduced a unique molecular identifier onto each TCR beta cDNA molecule. Each sample yielded at least 2.5 million CDR3-containing paired-end reads. The Mint cDNA synthesis kit, primed by a TRBC-specific oligonucleotide, was used to synthesize first-strand cDNA from all RNA. All cDNA was treated with uracil-DNA glycosylase and then went through a first 18-cycle PCR with the universal primers M1SS and BC2_uni_R. The study's own analysis went as follows. For normalization, 1 million high-quality reads, each with a distinct molecular identifier, were randomly selected from each sample. Reads sharing molecular identifiers were discarded rather than binned into consensus sequences. MiTCR, set to a Q25 quality threshold and the strictest error-elimination algorithm, was used for CDR3 identification, clonotype clustering and error correction. A nonparametric unseen species model with Euler transformation was used to estimate lower-bound total TCR beta diversity. TCRdb passed the public sequencing reads through fastp at Q25 and MiXCR, retaining productive beta sequences. Rows with one shared CDR3 protein collapse into an entry with the most common genes and DNA. TCRdb assigned the V and J calls; the authors' analysis was not used. The table for this sample lists hundreds of thousands of distinct CDR3 sequences; approximately 52% of them were counted only once. Roughly 14% of the sample is taken by the ten largest.

This sample stems from a study of blood T cells in healthy people across ages (dated by TCRdb to the mid-2010s). At the level of the whole study: In model experiments, template switching captured roughly one uniquely barcoded TCR beta cDNA molecule for every two T cells. To track age-related changes in TCR beta repertoire diversity, the study relied on deep sequencing normalized with unique cDNA molecular identifiers. The donors were divided into four age groups: young (average around 16 years), middle-aged (over 35), aged (approximately 64) and long-lived (around 87). To avoid experimental bias, donors of different ages were spread randomly across the sequencing lanes. For two donors (one aged 18 to 29 and one aged 80 or older), the study analyzed two additional independent replicas of 1 million unique cDNA reads from the same blood draw. Study-wide conclusions, independent of this receptor: As age increased, observed TCR beta diversity per million T cells dropped in a roughly linear way, and a significant reduction was already evident by age 40. The CMV infection status of donors was not known, potentially confounding age-related changes in expanded clonotypes. The long-lived group showed more naive CD4+ T cells, fewer expanded clones and increased TCR diversity than the aged group, suggesting age selection. Conclusive comparison of naive and antigen-experienced compartments was prevented by the profiling of bulk unsorted PBMCs. Estimates of total diversity based on one million sequenced T cells were considered lower bounds and underestimates. The percentage of naive T cells measured by flow cytometry correlated strongly with observed TCR beta diversity.

Systemically healthy Caucasian individuals from Russia, 39 in total and aged about 6 to 95 years, were included as donors. Each donor gave approximately 9.3 milliliters of peripheral blood, collected into EDTA-treated Vacutainer tubes. Ficoll-Paque density-gradient centrifugation was used to isolate PBMCs, with at least 6.5 million obtained per sample. Total RNA was extracted from PBMCs with Trizol reagent, with at least 6 micrograms obtained per sample. Naive CD45RAhigh/CD27high T cell percentages were measured by flow cytometry on a PBMC aliquot from every donor. The sample consisted of blood. This clonotype was obtained from a woman older than 75 in good health.

The DNA sequence reads TGTGCCAGCAGCCAAGGCCGGAGTAATGAGCAGTTCTTC. It specifies CASSQGRSNEQFF. The rearrangement combines TRBV3-1 with TRBJ2-1; the D gene cannot be named for sure. The germline V gene (reference sequence) supplies CDR1 LGHDT and CDR2 YNNKEL. Spanning cysteine to phenylalanine, the CDR3 consists of 13 amino acids. Of all the DNA, just the CDR3 is kept, 39 bases in frame from base 1. Cut back by 1 base and 7 bases, the V and J ends lie 8 bases apart.